One and the same sample provided the 23 T cell receptor beta chains below, sequenced in a study of blood T cells in healthy people across ages. A sample-barcoded 5' primer and a J-beta primer mix were used in a second PCR of roughly 6 to 11 cycles. Each CDR3 protein is one row after TCRdb ran MiXCR on the 5' RACE reads. The data hold approximately 490,000 distinct CDR3 sequences, with approximately 25% observed a single time. These records were also assigned to another study, of T cells of mothers and their children.

The sample taken for sequencing was blood. The receptor set was obtained from a boy aged 5-17 years in good health.

V usage is TRBV11-2 and J usage is TRBJ2-5; TRBD1 matches 7 bases. Germline V gene data show CDR1 as SGHAT and CDR2 as FQNNGV. J lost 4 bases, V lost 1 base, and 6 bases had no gene match. There are 15 residues in the CDR3. In DNA form, the CDR3 reads TGTGCCAGCAGCTTAGGAGGACAGGTCCGAGAGACCCAGTACTTC. Encoded protein: CASSLGGQVRETQYF.

The chain employs TRBV14 and TRBJ2-1; 9 positions agree with TRBD1. The V segment lost 2 bases and the J segment 4 bases; nucleotides outside the gene matches: 3. Germline assignment: CDR1 SGHDN and CDR2 FVKESK. This CDR3 has 15 amino acids. The chain's CDR3 is CASSQYGTGYNEQFF. The CDR3 DNA sequence: TGTGCCAGCAGCCAATACGGGACAGGGTACAATGAGCAGTTCTTC.

In this sample, this clonotype turned up many times. The rearrangement uses TRBV6-4 and TRBJ2-2; D might be TRBD2 (5 bases). Trimming stripped 6 bases from V and 3 bases from J, with 8 bases between. The length of the CDR3 is 13 residues. Per germline, CDR1 MRHNA and CDR2 SNTAGT. CDR3 sequence reads: CASSKEDTGELFF. In nucleotides, the CDR3 is TGTGCCAGCAGCAAGGAGGACACCGGGGAGCTGTTTTTT.

This clonotype turned up a few times. The gene calls are TRBV29-1 and TRBJ2-2, with D tentatively TRBD1 or TRBD2 (6 bases each). V shed 4 bases and J shed 7 bases, with 10 bases lying between them. The CDR3 contains 12 residues. Looked up from germline, CDR1 is SQVTM and CDR2 is ANQGSEA. The CDR3 here is CSVAGGSGELFF. CDR3 nucleotides: TGCAGCGTTGCCGGGGGCAGCGGGGAGCTGTTTTTT.

Turning to this clonotype: One end of the junction is discordant with germline, which a read error may explain. This chain joins TRBV28 and TRBJ1-2; TRBD1 is a possible D gene (6 bases). Germline CDR1 reads MDHEN; CDR2 reads SYDVKM. The CDR3 consists of 14 residues. CDR3 sequence reads: CASSPRRGAYDYTF. The CDR3 coding sequence is TGTGCCAGCAGCCCTCGGAGGGGGGCCTATGACTACACCTTC.

The chain is built from TRBV29-1 and TRBJ2-2, with D unresolved. Germline loops: CDR1 SQVTM, CDR2 ANQGSEA. The ends were cut back, 6 bases at V and 4 bases at J, with 3 bases in the middle. CDR3 length: 10 amino acids. CDR3 sequence (DNA): TGCAGCGTATCCACCGGGGAGCTGTTTTTT. This codes for CSVSTGELFF.

This clonotype has just a few counts. The rearrangement joins TRBV28 to TRBJ1-4, with D tentatively TRBD1 (5 bases). This CDR3 spans 14 amino acids. Germline-derived CDR1 and CDR2 are MDHEN and SYDVKM. V was trimmed by 3 bases and J by 4 bases, leaving 9 bases between them. The CDR3 DNA is TGTGCCAGCAGTTTGGGGGACCTTAATGAAAAACTGTTTTTT. Residues: CASSLGDLNEKLFF.

A few counts support this clonotype. The rearrangement joins TRBV19 to TRBJ2-2; D might be TRBD1 (6 bases). The CDR3 runs 16 residues. The V gene lost 6 bases and the J gene lost 3 bases, with 17 bases spanning the gap. Germline V gene lookup returns CDR1 LNHDA and CDR2 SQIVND (reference sequence). CDR3 sequence (DNA): TGTGCCAGTAGGTCGTTTGCTGGGGGCGACACCGGGGAGCTGTTTTTT. It yields the protein CASRSFAGGDTGELFF.

This chain joins TRBV28 and TRBJ2-1; a possible D gene is TRBD2 (5 bases). Trimming pared 3 bases from V and 8 bases from J, leaving 17 bases between. CDR3 size: 15 residues. Germline loops: CDR1 MDHEN, CDR2 SYDVKM. The CDR3 sequence: CASSLGWELKDEQFF. For the CDR3, the DNA is TGTGCCAGCAGTTTGGGGTGGGAGTTAAAGGATGAGCAGTTCTTC.

This clonotype was seen at least ten times. The chain links TRBV11-2 to TRBJ2-7; D not certain. CDR3 size: 13 residues. Germline assignment: CDR1 SGHAT and CDR2 FQNNGV. Between the trimmed V and J ends, which lost 2 bases and 5 bases, there was a span of 10 bases. The CDR3 nucleotides are TGTGCCAGCAGCTTATCTCTGGCGAACGAGCAGTACTTC. This encodes CASSLSLANEQYF.

The rearrangement joins TRBV6-1 to TRBJ2-5; TRBD1 agrees at 7 bases. The J call is uncertain, as TRBJ2-7 better fits the DNA end. The CDR3 covers 14 residues. Germline V gene sequence: CDR1 MNHNS, CDR2 SASEGT. The CDR3 DNA sequence: TGTGCCAGCAGTGACGGGACAGTACTATACGAGCAGTACTTC. As protein: CASSDGTVLYEQYF.

V is TRBV7-2 and J is TRBJ1-1, with D uncertain. CDR1 and CDR2 from the germline V gene are SGHTA and FQGNSA. Trimming pared 6 bases from V and 3 bases from J, leaving 11 bases between. The CDR3 sequence is 13 residues long. CDR3 residues: CASSWEVYTEAFF. The CDR3 bases are TGTGCCAGCAGTTGGGAGGTTTACACTGAAGCTTTCTTT.

This clonotype appeared many times. The CDR3 bases are TGCGCCAGCAGCCTCCTCGGGGGTACCTACGAGCAGTACTTC. Protein: CASSLLGGTYEQYF. V usage is TRBV5-1 and J usage is TRBJ2-7, with a weak D call TRBD2 (6 bases). Trimming took off 4 bases at V and 2 bases at J, with 13 bases between the two ends. CDR1 and CDR2 (germline): SGHRS, YFSETQ. The CDR3 has 14 amino acids. Based on the CDR3 plus reference TRBV5-1 and TRBJ2-7, the full variable domain is KAGVTQTPRYLIKTRGQQVTLSCSPISGHRSVSWYQQTPGQGLQFLFEYFSETQRNKGNFPGRFSGRQFSNSRSEMNVSTLELGDSALYLCASSLLGGTYEQYFGPGTRLTVT.

This chain uses TRBV4-1 with TRBJ2-1; 9 nucleotides align to TRBD2. V shed 0 bases, J shed 7 bases, and the junction held 10 bases outside the gene matches. Per the germline V gene, CDR1 is MGHRA and CDR2 is YSYEKL. This CDR3 has 17 residues. Here the CDR3 reads CASSQDRAGGPWNEQFF. The CDR3 DNA is TGCGCCAGCAGCCAAGATAGGGCGGGAGGGCCGTGGAATGAGCAGTTCTTC.

This clonotype came up a few times. This chain connects TRBV7-3 to TRBJ2-1; D is unclear. V lost 1 base and J lost 5, with 12 bases in between. This CDR3 contains 15 residues. CDR1 is SGHTA, CDR2 FQGTGA, per germline. CDR3 bases: TGTGCCAGCAGCTTAAATACTGGACGAGACAATGAGCAGTTCTTC. Translation: CASSLNTGRDNEQFF.

This clonotype was picked up a small number of times. The chain uses TRBV20-1 and TRBJ2-2; D may be TRBD1 or TRBD2 (5 bases each). Germline V gene sequence: CDR1 DFQATT, CDR2 SNEGSKA (reference sequence). This CDR3 region has 14 residues. V was cut by 6 bases and J by 7 bases, with 18 bases left in between. The CDR3: CSAPGPLKGGELFF. The DNA for the CDR3 is TGCAGTGCCCCGGGACCGCTTAAGGGCGGGGAGCTGTTTTTT.

This clonotype was counted only a few times. The chain carries TRBV20-1 and TRBJ2-5; D is possibly TRBD2 (5 bases). V lost 2 bases to trimming and J lost 3 bases, with 10 bases between them. Germline lookup yields CDR1 DFQATT and CDR2 SNEGSKA (reference sequence). The CDR3 extends over 13 amino acids. The CDR3 region is CSARSVREETQYF. The CDR3 coding sequence is TGCAGTGCTAGATCAGTGCGGGAAGAGACCCAGTACTTC.

This clonotype was seen a handful of times. The chain couples TRBV7-2 to TRBJ2-7, with D maybe TRBD2 (7 bases). CDR3 length equals 15 residues. Trimming pared 4 bases from V and 2 bases from J, leaving 15 bases between. Germline assignment: CDR1 SGHTA and CDR2 FQGNSA. Written as DNA, the CDR3 is TGTGCCAGCAGCTCACGGGCGGGGGCACCCTACGAGCAGTACTTC. The encoded protein is CASSSRAGAPYEQYF.

J is TRBJ2-5 and V is TRBV28, with D possibly TRBD2 on 6 matching bases. The assigned J gene may be wrong: the sequence end matches TRBJ2-7 better. The germline V gene has CDR1 MDHEN and CDR2 SYDVKM. This CDR3 is built from 18 residues. Written as DNA, the CDR3 is TGTGCCAGCAGCCTCCTGCGGGGAGGACGATTAACCTCCTACGAGCAGTACTTC. Its translation is CASSLLRGGRLTSYEQYF.

The gene calls are TRBV6-5 and TRBJ2-5, with D uncertain. The J call is in doubt because the DNA end fits TRBJ2-7 better. CDR1 is MNHEY, CDR2 SVGAGI, per germline. The CDR3 sequence is 12 residues long. The CDR3 bases are TGTGCCAGCAGTTACTCGACGGACGAGCAGTACTTC. This translates into CASSYSTDEQYF.

This clonotype was recorded a few times. V usage is TRBV29-1 and J usage is TRBJ2-7; 7 bases map to TRBD2. The CDR3 runs to 11 residues. Germline V gene sequence: CDR1 SQVTM, CDR2 ANQGSEA. With 7 bases clipped from V and 3 bases from J, the junction kept 3 bases outside the gene matches. The CDR3 loop is CSASGVYEQYF. The CDR3, as DNA: TGCAGCGCCAGCGGGGTCTACGAGCAGTACTTC.

The rearrangement links TRBV7-2 to TRBJ2-5; D call uncertain. Trimming stripped 3 bases from V and 0 bases from J, with 11 bases between. Per the germline V gene, CDR1 is SGHTA and CDR2 is FQGNSA. The CDR3 is 15 amino acids. The CDR3 spells CASSFSGLYQETQYF. The CDR3 DNA sequence: TGTGCCAGCAGCTTTTCCGGATTGTACCAAGAGACCCAGTACTTC.

The genes are TRBV28 and TRBJ2-1; D not resolved. Trimming took off 5 bases at V and 0 bases at J, with 17 bases between the two ends. In germline, CDR1 is MDHEN, CDR2 SYDVKM. The length of the CDR3 is 17 residues. CDR3 DNA sequence: TGTGCCAGCAGTCCGCCGGTTTCAGACCACTCCTACAATGAGCAGTTCTTC. Its translation is CASSPPVSDHSYNEQFF. Filled out from reference TRBV28 and TRBJ2-1, the complete variable domain reads DVKVTQSSRYLVKRTGEKVFLECVQDMDHENMFWYRQDPGLGLRLIYFSYDVKMKEKGDIPEGYSVSREKKERFSLILESASTNQTSMYLCASSPPVSDHSYNEQFFGPGTRLTVL.